A single sample is the source of the 13 T cell receptor beta chains below, sequenced in a study of human T cells and chemical hapten exposure. MiXCR, applied by TCRdb to the RACE reads, yields one record per CDR3 protein. The sample holds tens of thousands of distinct CDR3 sequences; about 10% are singletons and the top ten take 2.2%. Specified time point: patch test 1, 2 weeks after DPC sensitization. The treatment is: therapeutic diphenylcyclopropenone sensitization with weekly scalp DPC. Source: whole blood, taken in connection with sensitization to the hapten diphenylcyclopropenone (DPC). The receptors here all came from a middle-aged man with alopecia areata. Some clones in this sample may be carry-over from other donors' samples.

This clonotype has a count of ten or more. V usage is TRBV4-3 and J usage is TRBJ2-7; tentatively, D is TRBD2 (5 bases). The CDR3 runs to 14 residues. Between the trimmed V and J ends, which lost 0 bases and 1 base, there was a span of 7 bases. Looked up from germline, CDR1 is LGHNA and CDR2 is YSLEER. The CDR3 reads CASSQDPGSYEQYF. As DNA, the CDR3 is TGCGCCAGCAGCCAAGACCCGGGGTCCTACGAGCAGTACTTC.

The J gene is TRBJ2-3, the V gene TRBV7-2; D is possibly TRBD1 or TRBD2 (6 bases each). Trimming removed 3 bases at V and 0 bases at J, with 16 bases between. CDR1 and CDR2 (germline): SGHTA, FQGNSA. The CDR3 consists of 17 residues. CDR3 sequence reads: CASSLGAGRGSTDTQYF. For the CDR3, the DNA is TGTGCCAGCAGCTTGGGGGCGGGGCGGGGAAGCACAGATACGCAGTATTTT.

The rearrangement joins TRBV20-1 to TRBJ2-3; 8 nucleotides line up with TRBD2. Per germline, CDR1 DFQATT and CDR2 SNEGSKA (reference sequence). This CDR3 spans 11 amino acids. J lost 10 bases, V lost 6 bases, and 6 bases had no gene match. In DNA, the CDR3 is TGCAGTGCGAGTGGACTAGCCTCGCAGTATTTT. Its translation is CSASGLASQYF.

A few counts support this clonotype. V gene TRBV27 combines with J gene TRBJ2-6; D not certain. The germline CDR1 and CDR2 sequences are MNHEY and SMNVEV (reference sequence). V was pared by 5 bases and J by 1 base, with 6 bases between. The CDR3 length is 14 residues. CDR3 region: CASSLQSGANVLTF. The DNA of the CDR3 is TGTGCCAGCAGTCTTCAATCTGGGGCCAACGTCCTGACTTTC. Filled out from reference TRBV27 and TRBJ2-6, the complete variable domain reads EAQVTQNPRYLITVTGKKLTVTCSQNMNHEYMSWYRQDPGLGLRQIYYSMNVEVTDKGDVPEGYKVSRKEKRNFPLILESPSPNQTSLYFCASSLQSGANVLTFGAGSRLTVL.

There are a few counts of this clonotype. The chain uses TRBV7-9 and TRBJ2-7, with 10 nucleotides matching TRBD2. With 0 bases clipped from V and 5 bases from J, the junction kept 7 bases outside the gene matches. Germline assignment: CDR1 SEHNR and CDR2 FQNEAQ (reference sequence). The CDR3 sequence is 16 residues long. CDR3 sequence reads: CASSLAASGRVDEQYF. The CDR3 bases are TGTGCCAGCAGCTTAGCGGCTAGCGGGAGAGTCGACGAGCAGTACTTC.

The sample holds many counts of this clonotype. The chain carries TRBV12-3 or TRBV12-4 and TRBJ2-3, with D uncertain. The CDR3 covers 14 residues. Trimming stripped 0 bases from V and 0 bases from J, with 4 bases between. The CDR3 DNA reads TGTGCCAGCAGTTTAGCGCCTAGCACAGATACGCAGTATTTT. Residues: CASSLAPSTDTQYF.

This clonotype was detected a few times. The gene calls are TRBV20-1 and TRBJ2-3; D possibly corresponds to TRBD1 (5 bases). Germline assignment: CDR1 DFQATT and CDR2 SNEGSKA (reference sequence). Between the trimmed V and J ends, which lost 3 bases and 0 bases, there was a span of 10 bases. This CDR3 has 14 amino acids. The CDR3 sequence: CSARDTSSTDTQYF. CDR3 nucleotide sequence: TGCAGTGCTAGGGACACCTCTAGCACAGATACGCAGTATTTT.

This chain connects TRBV20-1 to TRBJ2-1, with D perhaps matching TRBD2 (5 bases). Germline CDR1 and CDR2: DFQATT and SNEGSKA (reference sequence). The V end lost 6 bases, the J end lost 0 bases, and 12 bases lay between the germline ends. There are 14 residues in the CDR3. CDR3 region: CSALSASSYNEQFF. CDR3 bases: TGCAGTGCCCTTAGCGCCAGCTCCTACAATGAGCAGTTCTTC.

The chain combines TRBV30 with TRBJ2-5; no firm D call. The CDR3 sequence is 11 residues long. Looked up from germline, CDR1 is GTSNPN and CDR2 is SVGIG (reference sequence). The CDR3 coding sequence is TGTGGTTGGCGGATCCAAGAGACCCAGTACTTC. This codes for CGWRIQETQYF.

The J gene is TRBJ2-7, the V gene TRBV20-1, with 11 nucleotides matching TRBD1. Germline V lookup: CDR1 DFQATT, CDR2 SNEGSKA (reference sequence). The CDR3 loop spans 13 amino acids. The CDR3 loop is CSAGTGGPYEQYV. The CDR3 nucleotides read TGCAGCGCCGGGACAGGGGGGCCCTACGAGCAGTACGTC.

This clonotype occurred a few times. The chain links TRBV25-1 to TRBJ1-6, with a possible D match to TRBD1 (5 bases). Trimming stripped 2 bases from V and 7 bases from J, with 12 bases between. Germline V gene sequence: CDR1 MGHDK, CDR2 SYGVNS. This CDR3 contains 15 residues. The CDR3 protein is CASSEMERGNSPLHF. In nucleotides, the CDR3 is TGTGCCAGCAGTGAAATGGAGAGGGGCAATTCACCCCTCCACTTT.

This clonotype was detected a few times. The chain combines TRBV13 with TRBJ2-2; 10 bases fit TRBD2. This CDR3 has 18 amino acids. CDR1 and CDR2 (germline): PRHDT, FYEKMQ (reference sequence). V gave up 0 bases and J gave up 0 bases; unmatched junction bases: 4. The CDR3 DNA reads TGTGCCAGCAGCTTAGGAGTGCTAGCGGGGGCGAACACCGGGGAGCTGTTTTTT. Amino acid sequence: CASSLGVLAGANTGELFF.

This clonotype was picked up a small number of times. The V gene is TRBV12-3 or TRBV12-4, the J gene TRBJ2-3; possible D gene TRBD1, 6 bases. The CDR3 runs 13 residues. V gave up 5 bases and J gave up 5 bases, with 11 bases separating them. The CDR3 protein is CASSQGTRDTQYF. CDR3 nucleotides: TGTGCCAGCAGTCAGGGGACGAGAGATACGCAGTATTTT.